The 7 T cell receptor beta chains presented below share a single source sample, sequenced in a study of Ad26.COV2.S vaccination and SARS-CoV-2 variants. The data were produced by immunoSEQ multiplex PCR, yet TCRdb's version contains in-frame clones alone and is incomplete. The sample has 510,000 or so clones, 70% to 90% seen once. Treatment given: roughly 20 received Ad26.COV2.S at low or high dose, single or two shots; several received placebo; per-sample allocation not given. Sampling was done on day 63 after the first vaccine or placebo injection. This material consisted of peripheral blood, taken in a trial of Ad26.COV2.S vaccine versus placebo. The receptors derive from a person between 18 and 65 years old who received the Ad26.COV2.S COVID-19 vaccine or a placebo.

This chain connects TRBV7-9 to TRBJ1-3, with D perhaps TRBD1 (6 bases). This CDR3 comprises 13 residues. Germline lookup yields CDR1 SEHNR and CDR2 FQNEAQ (reference sequence). V lost 6 bases to trimming and J lost 2 bases, with 8 bases between them. CDR3 sequence reads: CASRQGAGNTIYF. For the CDR3, the DNA is TGTGCCAGCAGACAGGGTGCTGGAAACACCATATATTTT.

The V and J genes are TRBV18 and TRBJ1-2; D uncertain. Germline V gives CDR1 KGHSH, CDR2 LQKENI. This CDR3 spans 14 amino acids. Trimming cost V 4 bases and J 4 bases, with 13 bases left between them. CDR3: CASSQRVASYGYTF. CDR3 bases: TGTGCCAGCTCACAACGCGTAGCTAGCTATGGCTACACCTTC.

V gene TRBV4-3 combines with J gene TRBJ2-4; 7 positions match TRBD2. The CDR3 consists of 14 residues. Germline V gene sequence: CDR1 LGHNA, CDR2 YSLEER. The V segment lost 4 bases and the J segment 3 bases; nucleotides outside the gene matches: 3. CDR3 coding DNA: TGCGCCAGCAGCCCCTCGGGAGGCAAAAACATTCAGTACTTC. This sequence encodes CASSPSGGKNIQYF.

The J gene is TRBJ2-5, the V gene TRBV5-1; D might be TRBD2 (6 bases). Germline assignment: CDR1 SGHRS and CDR2 YFSETQ. The CDR3 consists of 13 residues. V lost 5 bases, J lost 5 bases, and 13 bases lay in between. CDR3 amino acids: CASRAAGIETQYF. Written as DNA, the CDR3 is TGCGCCAGCAGAGCTGCGGGGATCGAGACCCAGTACTTC.

The J gene is TRBJ2-7, the V gene TRBV6-1; 9 bases align to TRBD1. This CDR3 is 14 amino acids long. CDR1 is MNHNS and CDR2 is SASEGT in the germline V gene. The J segment lost 2 bases and the V segment lost 6 bases, leaving 5 bases of the junction unmatched. CDR3: CASSWDRATYEQYF. CDR3 bases: TGTGCCAGCAGCTGGGACAGGGCTACCTACGAGCAGTACTTC.

The chain has TRBV3-1 (or the pseudogene TRBV3-2) and TRBJ1-2; 7 bases agree with TRBD1. Germline CDR1 and CDR2: LGHDT and YNNKEL (reference sequence). The CDR3 covers 14 residues. The V gene end was trimmed by 4 bases and the J gene end by 10 bases; junction bases not matched to a gene: 12. The CDR3 reads CASSPGRQGGFYTF. The CDR3, as DNA: TGTGCCAGCAGCCCCGGGAGACAGGGTGGATTCTACACCTTC.

J is TRBJ1-2 and V is TRBV3-1 (or the pseudogene TRBV3-2), with D possibly being TRBD1 (6 bases). Germline V CDR1 and CDR2: LGHDT, YNNKEL (reference sequence). This CDR3 spans 12 amino acids. Trimming pared 4 bases from V and 11 bases from J, leaving 14 bases between. The CDR3 bases are TGTGCCAGCAGCCGCGCGGGGGGCGAGTACACCTTC. This sequence encodes CASSRAGGEYTF.